One and the same sample provided the 18 T cell receptor beta chains below, sequenced in a study of T cell repertoires in cytomegalovirus infection. TCRdb analysed the reads with MiXCR anew, one entry per CDR3 protein. The sample lists some 99,000 distinct CDR3 sequences, around 28% occurring once. No antigens are known for them. The specimen comprised CD8+ T cells from cultured PBMCs, sampled from culture after CMV antigen stimulation. These receptor sequences come from a human donor in good health (CMV status not recorded). Some clones in this sample may be carry-over from other donors' samples.

This chain uses TRBV19 with TRBJ2-1, with TRBD1 matching 8 bases. V lost 6 bases, J lost 1 base, and 5 bases stayed unmatched. CDR1 and CDR2 from the germline V gene are LNHDA and SQIVND (reference sequence). The CDR3 runs to 15 residues. The CDR3 loop reads CASSPDRGSYNEQFF. The CDR3, as DNA: TGTGCCAGTAGCCCTGACAGGGGATCCTACAATGAGCAGTTCTTC.

This clonotype appeared a few times. The chain links TRBV28 to TRBJ2-7, with D possibly TRBD1 on 5 matching bases. The CDR3 contains 15 residues. Deletions cut 3 bases from V and 5 bases from J, with 17 bases between. Germline loops: CDR1 MDHEN, CDR2 SYDVKM. The CDR3 sequence is CASSLYRKATDEQYF. CDR3 nucleotides: TGTGCCAGCAGTTTGTACAGGAAGGCCACGGACGAGCAGTACTTC.

This clonotype occurred a few times. The V and J genes are TRBV7-8 and TRBJ1-3, with D uncertain. Trimming stripped 10 bases from V and 0 bases from J, with 13 bases between. The length of the CDR3 is 14 residues. Germline loops: CDR1 SGHVS, CDR2 FQNEAQ. In DNA form, the CDR3 reads TGTGCCACCTCATCCGATCCCTCTGGAAACACCATATATTTT. Translating gives CATSSDPSGNTIYF.

There are a few counts of this clonotype. This chain joins TRBV6-1 and TRBJ2-2; a possible D gene is TRBD2 (5 bases). The length of the CDR3 is 15 residues. Germline CDR1 and CDR2: MNHNS and SASEGT. V gave up 2 bases and J gave up 8 bases, with 15 bases separating them. The DNA for the CDR3 is TGTGCCAGCAGTGAAAGGGCCCGGGGTTTGGGGGAGCTGTTTTTT. Protein product: CASSERARGLGELFF.

This rearrangement joins TRBV4-1 to TRBJ2-7, with TRBD2 identical over 8 bases. Trimming at V came to 4 bases and at J to 3 bases, leaving 8 bases not matched to a gene. The CDR3 consists of 15 residues. Germline V gives CDR1 MGHRA, CDR2 YSYEKL. The CDR3 spells CASSPSGAGGYEQYF. CDR3 nucleotides: TGCGCCAGCAGCCCCTCGGGGGCGGGAGGCTACGAGCAGTACTTC.

This clonotype was detected once. The chain couples TRBV19 to TRBJ2-1, with a weak D call TRBD1 (6 bases). From germline, CDR1 is LNHDA and CDR2 SQIVND (reference sequence). Trimming removed 4 bases from V and 0 bases from J, with 10 bases in between. The CDR3 totals 15 residues. The CDR3 DNA reads TGTGCCAGTAGTACTACAGGGTACTCCTACAATGAGCAGTTCTTC. This gives the protein CASSTTGYSYNEQFF.

V gene TRBV14 combines with J gene TRBJ2-1; a possible D gene is TRBD1 (5 bases). Germline CDR1 is SGHDN and CDR2 is FVKESK. Trimming took off 4 bases at V and 10 bases at J, with 17 bases between the two ends. This CDR3 comprises 14 residues. The CDR3 here is CASSPPGSQGEQFF. The CDR3, as DNA: TGTGCCAGCAGCCCCCCAGGTTCCCAGGGAGAGCAGTTCTTC.

Comments on this clonotype: A read error may account for a junction end that differs from germline. The chain couples TRBV20-1 to TRBJ2-7, with a possible D match to TRBD1 (6 bases). Germline loops: CDR1 DFQATT, CDR2 SNEGSKA (reference sequence). The CDR3 has 12 amino acids. As DNA, the CDR3 is TGCAGTGCAAGAGAACAGGGCCCCGAGCAGTACTTC. Encoded protein: CSAREQGPEQYF.

The rearrangement joins TRBV12-3 or TRBV12-4 to TRBJ1-1; 8 bases line up with TRBD1. With V trimmed by 7 bases and J by 0 bases, 4 bases remained unmatched. The CDR3 consists of 14 residues. This CDR3 is CASIMDRVNTEAFF. In DNA form, the CDR3 reads TGTGCCAGCATTATGGACAGGGTGAACACTGAAGCTTTCTTT.

This clonotype was counted only a few times. This chain uses TRBV11-2 with TRBJ2-2, with D perhaps matching TRBD1 (6 bases). The germline CDR1 and CDR2 sequences are SGHAT and FQNNGV. This CDR3 spans 16 amino acids. V was cut by 0 bases and J by 3 bases, with 11 bases left in between. CDR3 bases: TGTGCCAGCAGCTTAGACTGGGGGCTCTACACCGGGGAGCTGTTTTTT. It codes for CASSLDWGLYTGELFF.

This clonotype showed up many times. CDR3 in DNA: TGTGCCAGCAGTGCAACCTTAGGAGGGGCAGATACGCAGTATTTT. Translation: CASSATLGGADTQYF. This sequence joins TRBV6-1 and TRBJ2-3, with a possible D match to TRBD2 (6 bases). Germline loops: CDR1 MNHNS, CDR2 SASEGT. V gave up 4 bases and J gave up 4 bases, with 15 bases separating them. CDR3 length: 15 amino acids.

The V gene is TRBV27, the J gene TRBJ1-4; D might be TRBD1 (6 bases). In germline, CDR1 is MNHEY, CDR2 SMNVEV (reference sequence). There are 18 residues in the CDR3. Trimming removed 1 base from V and 0 bases from J, with 15 bases in between. The CDR3: CASSLLIPRGATNEKLFF. CDR3 in DNA: TGTGCCAGCAGTTTATTGATCCCTAGGGGGGCAACTAATGAAAAACTGTTTTTT. Filled out from reference TRBV27 and TRBJ1-4, the complete variable domain reads EAQVTQNPRYLITVTGKKLTVTCSQNMNHEYMSWYRQDPGLGLRQIYYSMNVEVTDKGDVPEGYKVSRKEKRNFPLILESPSPNQTSLYFCASSLLIPRGATNEKLFFGSGTQLSVL.

The chain recombines TRBV6-1 with TRBJ1-2; D gene ambiguous. Germline V CDR1 and CDR2: MNHNS, SASEGT. V was shortened by 2 bases and J by 3 bases, with 10 bases between the two germline ends. This CDR3 contains 14 residues. CDR3 region: CASSESRLDYGYTF. CDR3 coding DNA: TGTGCCAGCAGTGAAAGTCGTTTGGACTATGGCTACACCTTC.

This clonotype was detected only a few times. The chain has TRBV27 and TRBJ2-2; 7 bases map to TRBD1. CDR3 length: 19 residues. Germline lookup yields CDR1 MNHEY and CDR2 SMNVEV (reference sequence). V dropped 5 bases and J dropped 0; count of bases not matched to a gene: 15. This CDR3 is CASSPYPLRQGPNTGELFF. Here the CDR3 DNA reads TGTGCCAGCAGTCCATACCCACTTCGACAGGGCCCGAACACCGGGGAGCTGTTTTTT.

This clonotype was detected ten times or more. This rearrangement joins TRBV19 to TRBJ1-4; 10 nucleotides match TRBD1. Unmatched junction bases numbered 10, after V lost 5 bases and J lost 4 bases. This CDR3 region has 17 residues. From germline, CDR1 is LNHDA and CDR2 SQIVND (reference sequence). This CDR3 is CASSPVPGTGDNEKLFF. Here the CDR3 DNA reads TGTGCCAGTAGTCCGGTTCCGGGGACAGGGGATAATGAAAAACTGTTTTTT.

The genes are TRBV20-1 and TRBJ2-1, with 12 bases identical to TRBD1. Germline V gene sequence: CDR1 DFQATT, CDR2 SNEGSKA (reference sequence). Trimming took 8 bases from V and 8 from J; bases not matched to a gene: 13. This CDR3 comprises 15 residues. The CDR3 nucleotides read TGCAGTCCCCGAAACCGGGACAGGGGGCTTTATGAGCAGTTCTTC. Translation: CSPRNRDRGLYEQFF.

In its sample, this clonotype was seen a few times. CDR3 sequence reads: CASSLEGPEAFF. CDR3 sequence (DNA): TGTGCCAGCAGCTTAGAGGGTCCTGAAGCTTTCTTT. The gene calls are TRBV11-2 and TRBJ1-1; D ambiguous. The CDR3 is made up of 12 amino acids. Germline CDR1 reads SGHAT; CDR2 reads FQNNGV. V lost 0 bases, J lost 6 bases, and 5 bases lay in between.

This clonotype was counted between two and nine times. V usage is TRBV4-2 and J usage is TRBJ2-1; 9 bases are a match to TRBD2. After removal of 3 bases from V and 8 bases from J, the junction contained 11 bases not matched to a gene. CDR1 LGHNA and CDR2 YNFKEQ come from the germline V gene. The CDR3 contains 16 residues. The CDR3 nucleotides are TGTGCCAGCAGCCAGGTTCTAGCGGGGACTCGCGATGAGCAGTTCTTC. Protein sequence: CASSQVLAGTRDEQFF.